This TCR beta chain was observed in a study of CD8 T cells in ankylosing spondylitis. Study-level results: According to the report, clones linked to the disease were significantly enriched in matched synovial fluid samples taken from ankylosing spondylitis patients. Past studies reported some motif variants in reactive arthritis synovial fluid and blood. A TCR beta motif of 7 or 8 highly homologous variants appeared characteristic of ankylosing spondylitis blood. Peripheral blood held disease-linked clones only at relatively low frequency, and these were CD8+.

This clonotype has just a few counts. Antigen: not known. The TCR beta libraries were generated through quantitative 5'-RACE incorporating molecular barcodes. TCRdb reprocessed the 5' RACE reads with MiXCR, giving one entry per CDR3 protein. The repertoire holds roughly 700,000 distinct CDR3 sequences, with 19% as singletons. V lost 1 base and J lost 0, with 18 bases in between. The CDR3 runs to 18 residues. Germline CDR1 is DFQATT and CDR2 is SNEGSKA (reference sequence). The rearrangement uses TRBV20-1 and TRBJ2-2; D perhaps matches TRBD1 (6 bases). The sample consisted of blood, either unsorted or a sorted T cell fraction (not recorded which). This sequence was found in a male donor with ankylosing spondylitis. CDR3 DNA: TGCAGTGCTAGAGCAATCGGACAGACCCCCGCGAACACCGGGGAGCTGTTTTTT. It specifies CSARAIGQTPANTGELFF.